The T cell receptor beta chain described here comes from a study of cytomegalovirus exposure and HLA in healthy donors. Amplification used 60 Vbeta primers and 13 Jbeta primers. Sequencing was performed with immunoSEQ multiplex PCR; in TCRdb, only in-frame clones are kept and a portion is missing. The sample lists about 98,000 clones, roughly 82% occurring once. Details on this clone: The antigen remains unidentified.

V shed 1 base and J 2 bases; nucleotides not matched to a gene: 8. This CDR3 has 17 amino acids. Germline-derived CDR1 and CDR2 are SGHRS and YFSETQ. Every donor was a healthy person donating bone marrow. Study-level results: Several of the most significant clusters appeared, in a later analysis, to be linked to common viral pathogens.

This receptor was identified in a human donor in good health. The source material was PBMCs. This rearrangement joins TRBV5-1 to TRBJ2-3; TRBD2 matches 9 bases. In DNA, the CDR3 is TGCGCCAGCAGCTTGCGGACTAGCGCAGCGAACACAGATACGCAGTATTTT. The encoded protein is CASSLRTSAANTDTQYF.